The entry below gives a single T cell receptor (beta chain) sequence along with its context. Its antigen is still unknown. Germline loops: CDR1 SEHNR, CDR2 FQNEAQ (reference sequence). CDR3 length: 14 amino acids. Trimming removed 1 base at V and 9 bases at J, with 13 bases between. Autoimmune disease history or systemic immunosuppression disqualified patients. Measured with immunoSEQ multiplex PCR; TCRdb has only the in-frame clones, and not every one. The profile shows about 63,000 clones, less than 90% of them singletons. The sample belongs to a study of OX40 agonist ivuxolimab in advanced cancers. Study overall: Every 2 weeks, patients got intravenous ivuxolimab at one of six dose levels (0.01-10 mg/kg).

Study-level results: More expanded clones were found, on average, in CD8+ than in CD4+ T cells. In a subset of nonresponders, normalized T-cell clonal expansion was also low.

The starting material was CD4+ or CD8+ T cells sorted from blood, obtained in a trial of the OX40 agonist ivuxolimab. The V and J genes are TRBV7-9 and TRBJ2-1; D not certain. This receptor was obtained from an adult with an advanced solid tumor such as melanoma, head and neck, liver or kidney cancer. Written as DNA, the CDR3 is TGTGCCAGCAGCTTAGAAGTGGGGTTTGGTGAGCAGTTCTTC. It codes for CASSLEVGFGEQFF.